This T cell receptor beta chain was captured in a study of shared clonotypes between healthy human individuals. Study results and limitations: In general, naive subsets displayed greater estimated richness than memory subsets did.

V shed 7 bases and J shed 0 bases, with 10 bases lying between them. CDR3 length: 14 residues. The germline gives CDR1 SNHLY, CDR2 FYNNEI. A deep-level run was used for the assay. The protocol was immunoSEQ multiplex PCR, while the TCRdb copy is restricted to in-frame clones and leaves out a portion. The sample includes some 2 million clones, 85% to 95% seen only once; the top ten take 0.1% to 0.15%. Points on this clone: Its antigen is currently unknown.

The sequence derives from a man aged 18 to 35 in good health. The sample taken for sequencing was naive CD4+ T cells sorted from blood. As to subset: CD45RA+ positively selected. This chain uses TRBV2 with TRBJ2-4, with no clear D. CDR3 DNA sequence: TGTGCCAGCATGCCGGATTTAGCCAAAAACATTCAGTACTTC. As protein: CASMPDLAKNIQYF. Combining the CDR3 with reference TRBV2 and TRBJ2-4 gives the whole variable domain EPEVTQTPSHQVTQMGQEVILRCVPISNHLYFYWYRQILGQKVEFLVSFYNNEISEKSEIFDDQFSVERPDGSNFTLKIRSTKLEDSAMYFCASMPDLAKNIQYFGAGTRLSVL.